In this sample, the clone carrying this TCR beta chain turned up a few times. CDR3 size: 13 residues. CDR1 is MNHEY and CDR2 is SVGEGT in the germline V gene. The V end was cut by 1 base, the J end by 4 bases, with 7 bases between. MiXCR was used by TCRdb to re-call the PCR reads. This table has about 13,000 clones, around 20% appearing once. The sample originates from a study of metastatic and nonmetastatic thyroid tumors. Thyroid surgery took place with no prior treatment in any patient. The sequenced material came from adjacent normal tissue. This TCR was sampled from a female donor with papillary thyroid cancer or a benign thyroid nodule (not recorded which). Some clones in this sample may be carry-over from other donors' samples. The J gene is TRBJ1-1, the V gene TRBV6-2 or TRBV6-3, with a tentative D call TRBD1 (5 bases). The CDR3 nucleotides are TGTGCCAGCAGTTACTGGGGCACCACTGAAGCTTTCTTT. The encoded protein is CASSYWGTTEAFF.